This entry lists 10 T cell receptor beta chains sequenced from one sample in a study of Graves' ophthalmopathy and Graves' hyperthyroidism. The sequenced template was RNA, covering the TCR beta CDR3 region. The workflow started with a first-round RT-PCR run with HTBI primers and then moved on to a second-round multiplex PCR. Each CDR3 protein gets one entry after TCRdb re-called the multiplex PCR reads with MiXCR. Of a few hundred thousand distinct CDR3 sequences listed, about 18% are singletons. The sequencing input was peripheral blood. Every receptor here comes from a young woman with Graves' ophthalmopathy.

Ten or more counts support this clonotype. The rearrangement links TRBV7-9 to TRBJ2-7, with TRBD1 matching over 7 bases. After removal of 6 bases from V and 1 base from J, the junction contained 3 bases not matched to a gene. Germline values: CDR1 SEHNR, CDR2 FQNEAQ (reference sequence). The CDR3 sequence is 13 residues long. The chain's CDR3 is CASRKGQSYEQYF. CDR3 DNA: TGTGCCAGCAGGAAGGGACAGTCCTACGAGCAGTACTTC.

At least ten counts were recorded for this clonotype. The chain carries TRBV6-1 and TRBJ2-5, with D possibly being TRBD2 (5 bases). CDR1 and CDR2 from the germline V gene are MNHNS and SASEGT. The CDR3 consists of 13 residues. Trimming removed 8 bases at V and 3 bases at J, with 13 bases between. As DNA, the CDR3 is TGTGCCAGCGCTCGGGGTCAAAAAGAGACCCAGTACTTC. Its translation: CASARGQKETQYF.

The table lists this clonotype with many counts. The CDR3 sequence is CATSDPPGQGQETQYF. DNA of the CDR3: TGTGCCACCAGTGATCCGCCGGGACAGGGGCAAGAGACCCAGTACTTC. The rearrangement joins TRBV24-1 to TRBJ2-5; TRBD1 matches at 10 bases. Germline V gene sequence: CDR1 KGHDR, CDR2 SFDVKD. Unmatched junction bases numbered 5, after V lost 3 bases and J lost 2 bases. CDR3 length: 16 amino acids.

This clonotype was seen many times. A read error may account for a junction end that differs from germline. This rearrangement joins TRBV19 to TRBJ2-2; D might be TRBD2 (5 bases). Germline V gene data show CDR1 as LNHDA and CDR2 as SQIVND (reference sequence). The CDR3 has 13 amino acids. The CDR3 is CASSLGNTEELFF. In DNA, the CDR3 is TGTGCCAGTAGTCTCGGGAACACCGAGGAGCTGTTTTTT.

The chain links TRBV27 to TRBJ2-2; maybe TRBD2 (5 bases). The CDR3 sequence is 15 residues long. V lost 7 bases to trimming and J lost 5 bases, with 17 bases between them. In germline, CDR1 is MNHEY, CDR2 SMNVEV (reference sequence). The chain's CDR3 is CASIQTARGTGELFF. CDR3 sequence (DNA): TGTGCCAGCATCCAGACGGCCCGAGGGACCGGGGAGCTGTTTTTT.

The table lists this clonotype with a few counts. The rearrangement uses TRBV6-2 or TRBV6-3 and TRBJ2-7, with 12 bases matching TRBD2. Trimming took 5 bases from V and 5 from J; bases not matched to a gene: 16. The CDR3 length is 18 residues. Germline CDR1 MNHEY, CDR2 SVGEGT. The CDR3 bases are TGTGCCAGCAGTCCCCGGGGACTAGCGGGCCCCAGGGAAAACGAGCAGTACTTC. Amino acids: CASSPRGLAGPRENEQYF.

This clonotype has at least ten counts. The J gene is TRBJ1-2, the V gene TRBV2; tentative D call: TRBD1 (6 bases). Between the trimmed V and J ends, which lost 8 bases and 4 bases, there was a span of 17 bases. The CDR3 is made up of 14 amino acids. Germline CDR1 is SNHLY and CDR2 is FYNNEI. The CDR3 here is CASADRKPPYGYTF. In DNA form, the CDR3 reads TGTGCCAGCGCCGACAGGAAACCCCCCTATGGCTACACCTTC.

This clonotype was seen at least ten times. V is TRBV6-1 and J is TRBJ1-4; TRBD1 aligns across 9 bases. Trimming took 4 bases from V and 5 from J; bases not matched to a gene: 8. Germline values: CDR1 MNHNS, CDR2 SASEGT. CDR3 length: 16 amino acids. CDR3 amino acids: CASSGTGGTGNEKLFF. DNA of the CDR3: TGTGCCAGCAGTGGGACCGGAGGGACAGGGAATGAAAAACTGTTTTTT.

V gene TRBV29-1 combines with J gene TRBJ1-1; the D gene is possibly TRBD1 (5 bases). CDR3 length equals 14 residues. Trimming removed 4 bases at V and 4 bases at J, with 16 bases between. Germline V gives CDR1 SQVTM, CDR2 ANQGSEA. In DNA form, the CDR3 reads TGCAGCGTTGGCAACTCAGGGCTCGGCACTGAAGCTTTCTTT. Protein product: CSVGNSGLGTEAFF.

This clonotype was observed at least ten times. V and J are TRBV28 and TRBJ2-5; either TRBD1 or TRBD2 may fit D (5 bases each). CDR1 MDHEN and CDR2 SYDVKM come from the germline V gene. The CDR3 extends over 15 amino acids. The V end lost 2 bases, the J end lost 3 bases, and 13 bases lay between the germline ends. This CDR3 reads CASSLPKRGKETQYF. CDR3 DNA: TGTGCCAGCAGTTTACCAAAGAGGGGCAAAGAGACCCAGTACTTC.